This TCR beta chain originates from a study of graft-versus-host responses after intestinal transplantation. Across the study: The recipients all started with anti-thymocyte globulin induction and then took tacrolimus and steroids for 2 to 4 years.

Germline V gene sequence: CDR1 MNHEY, CDR2 SVGAGI. V dropped 8 bases and J dropped 4 bases, with 9 bases sitting between them. The CDR3 runs 11 residues. In the case of this clone: Antigen specificity is unknown.

Some clones are missing from TCRdb's copy, which holds only in-frame ones; the method was immunoSEQ multiplex PCR. The sample records about 110,000 clones, approximately 93% being singletons. Findings and limits, study-wide: Allografts carried high graft-versus-host to host-versus-graft clonal ratios in patients having graft-donor T cell macrochimerism.

The source is a human donor who was the organ donor for an intestinal transplant. Here the sequenced sample was unstimulated CD8+ T cells sorted from spleen or lymph node cells, taken before transplant. The rearrangement joins TRBV6-5 to TRBJ2-7; D may be TRBD1 (5 bases). The CDR3 is CASGALYEQYF. The CDR3 coding sequence is TGTGCCAGCGGGGCCTTGTACGAGCAGTACTTC.